A selection of T cell receptor beta chains follows, all from one sample in a study of CD8 T cells in ankylosing spondylitis. In TCRdb, the 5' RACE reads were re-called with MiXCR into one record per CDR3 protein. The data show over 700,000 distinct CDR3 sequences, 19% seen once. The sequenced sample was blood, either unsorted or a sorted T cell fraction (not recorded which). These receptor sequences come from a male donor with ankylosing spondylitis. CDR3s include the opening cysteine and the closing phenylalanine or tryptophan. A D gene is named only where the DNA matches it firmly. Size is omitted from some rows. Given values are once, few, many or a class for expanded clones.

v_call	d_call	j_call	clone_size	cdr3_aa	cdr3_nt
TRBV4-1	TRBD1	TRBJ2-5	NA	CASSQLKGQGEETQYF	TGCGCCAGCAGCCAGCTTAAGGGACAGGGGGAAGAGACCCAGTACTTC
TRBV4-1	NA	TRBJ1-6	NA	CASSQEGQQGVHSPLHF	TGCGCCAGCAGCCAAGAAGGACAACAGGGAGTTCATTCACCCCTCCACTTT
TRBV3-1	NA	TRBJ1-5	NA	CASNQRRDLSDNQPQHF	TGTGCCAGCAACCAAAGGCGGGACCTCAGTGACAATCAGCCCCAGCATTTT
TRBV30	NA	TRBJ1-1	NA	CAWSAEANTEAFF	TGTGCCTGGAGTGCGGAGGCGAACACTGAAGCTTTCTTT
TRBV12-3/TRBV12-4	TRBD1	TRBJ2-3	NA	CASSRGQEADTQYF	TGTGCCAGCAGTCGAGGACAGGAGGCGGATACGCAGTATTTT
TRBV11-2	NA	TRBJ1-2	NA	CASSSIRDKINGYTF	TGTGCCAGCAGCTCAATTCGGGACAAAATCAATGGCTACACCTTC
TRBV5-4	NA	TRBJ2-5	few	CASSLVAGEEMAQYF	TGTGCCAGCAGCTTGGTGGCAGGGGAAGAGATGGCCCAGTACTTC
TRBV20-1	NA	TRBJ2-5	NA	CSAPGRDQETQYF	TGCAGTGCCCCAGGCAGGGACCAAGAGACCCAGTACTTC
TRBV20-1	NA	TRBJ2-1	NA	CSARQRNYNEQFF	TGCAGTGCTAGACAGCGGAATTACAATGAGCAGTTCTTC
TRBV11-2	NA	TRBJ2-5	few	CASSLRRWGDGKYQETQYF	TGTGCCAGCAGCTTACGAAGATGGGGCGACGGCAAATATCAAGAGACCCAGTACTTC
TRBV20-1	TRBD1	TRBJ1-1	many	CSARARGHPEAFF	TGCAGTGCTAGAGCCAGGGGGCACCCTGAAGCTTTCTTT